The subject of this entry is one T cell receptor (beta chain). Its antigen is undetermined. Sequencing was performed with immunoSEQ multiplex PCR; in TCRdb, only in-frame clones are kept and a portion is missing. Found here are tens of thousands of clones, about four fifths of them singletons; the top ten hold 3% to 4%. This entry belongs to a study of lymphopenia after photon versus proton radiotherapy. Study findings and constraints: Post-nadir TCR diversity decline inversely tracked overall survival among those who died.

The V gene lost 5 bases and the J gene lost 5 bases, with 15 bases spanning the gap. The germline V gene has CDR1 KGHSH and CDR2 LQKENI. There are 14 residues in the CDR3. This chain connects TRBV18 to TRBJ2-5; unclear D gene. The TCR comes from a woman aged 50 to 65 with pancreatic cancer. The sample in question was peripheral blood, obtained from a patient treated with photon-based radiotherapy. The CDR3 reads CASSLGLGGETQYF. The CDR3 nucleotides read TGTGCCAGCTCATTGGGCCTTGGTGGGGAGACCCAGTACTTC.